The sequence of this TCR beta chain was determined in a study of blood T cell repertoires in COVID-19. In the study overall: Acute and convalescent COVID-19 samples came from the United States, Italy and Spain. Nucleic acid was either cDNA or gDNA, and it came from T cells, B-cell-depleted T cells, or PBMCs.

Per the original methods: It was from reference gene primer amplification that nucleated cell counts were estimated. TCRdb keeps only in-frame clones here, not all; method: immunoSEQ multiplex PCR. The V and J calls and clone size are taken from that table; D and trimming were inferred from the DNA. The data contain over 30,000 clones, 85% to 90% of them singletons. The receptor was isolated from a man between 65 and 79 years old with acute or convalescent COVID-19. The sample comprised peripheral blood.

CDR3 bases: TGTGCCAGTAGTATAAACTCGAACTCCTACAATGAGCAGTTCTTC. It yields the protein CASSINSNSYNEQFF. The rearrangement joins TRBV19 to TRBJ2-1; D remains ambiguous. The germline V gene encodes CDR1 LNHDA and CDR2 SQIVND (reference sequence). The CDR3 spans 15 residues. Deletions cut 2 bases from V and 0 bases from J, with 8 bases between.